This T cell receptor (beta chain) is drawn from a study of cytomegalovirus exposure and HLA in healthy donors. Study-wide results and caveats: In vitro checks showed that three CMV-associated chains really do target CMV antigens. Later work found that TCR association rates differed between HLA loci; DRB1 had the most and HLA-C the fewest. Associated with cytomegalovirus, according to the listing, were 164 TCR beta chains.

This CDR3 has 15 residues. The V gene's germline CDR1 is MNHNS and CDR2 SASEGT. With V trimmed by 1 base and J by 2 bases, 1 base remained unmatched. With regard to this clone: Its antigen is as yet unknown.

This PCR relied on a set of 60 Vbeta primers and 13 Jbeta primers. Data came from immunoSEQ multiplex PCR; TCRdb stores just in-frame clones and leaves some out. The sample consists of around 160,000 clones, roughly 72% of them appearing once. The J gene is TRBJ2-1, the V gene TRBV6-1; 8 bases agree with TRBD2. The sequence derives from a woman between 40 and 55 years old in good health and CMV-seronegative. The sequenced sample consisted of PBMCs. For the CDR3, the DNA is TGTGCCAGCAGTGAAGAACTAGCGGCCTACAATGAGCAGTTCTTC. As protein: CASSEELAAYNEQFF.